This TCR beta chain was documented in a study of cytomegalovirus exposure and HLA in healthy donors. Study-wide findings and caveats: Available immune exposure information covered CMV serostatus only.

PCR amplification relied on 60 Vbeta primers (plus 13 Jbeta primers). The table came from immunoSEQ multiplex PCR; TCRdb's copy has only in-frame clones and leaves some out. The table has about 86,000 clones, about two thirds seen once. Remarks on this clone: Its antigen is as yet unknown.

The germline CDR1 and CDR2 sequences are LGHNA and YSLEER. The CDR3 totals 17 residues. The V end lost 0 bases, the J end lost 5 bases, and 16 bases lay between the germline ends. The sequence came from a man aged 55-75 years in good health and CMV-seronegative. This chain links TRBV4-3 with TRBJ2-2; a weak D match, TRBD2 (5 bases). The specimen sequenced was PBMCs. CDR3 residues: CASSQDFRGGETGELFF. DNA of the CDR3: TGCGCCAGCAGCCAAGATTTTCGCGGTGGGGAGACCGGGGAGCTGTTTTTT.